The rows below give T cell receptor beta chains drawn from one sample of a study of vaccination and CD4 T cells after COVID-19. Their antigens remain unidentified. TCRdb re-analysed the PCR reads in MiXCR, keeping a single row per CDR3 protein. The repertoire includes tens of thousands of distinct CDR3 sequences, around two thirds of them detected once, and about 8.3% sits in the top ten. Sequencing used CD4+ T cells from blood, cultured in vitro. Receptors originate from a human donor who had recovered from COVID-19. The CDR3 runs from the conserved cysteine through the conserved F or W. D genes are given only for firm matches. Part of the rows lack a size; the others show once, few, many or a class for expanded clones.

d_call | clone_size | j_call | v_call | cdr3_aa | cdr3_nt
- | - | TRBJ1-3 | TRBV12-3/TRBV12-4 | CASRPQGTGRNTIYF | TGTGCCAGCAGACCCCAGGGGACCGGGAGAAACACCATATATTTT
- | - | TRBJ2-5 | TRBV28 | CASSPLGPGETQYF | TGTGCCAGCAGTCCGCTGGGCCCGGGGGAGACCCAGTACTTC
- | few | TRBJ1-2 | TRBV20-1 | CSARTADGYTF | TGCAGTGCTAGGACGGCGGATGGCTACACCTTC
- | - | TRBJ2-2 | TRBV6-4 | CASSQGPTNTGELFF | TGTGCCAGCAGTCAGGGACCGACGAACACCGGGGAGCTGTTTTTT
- | - | TRBJ1-1 | TRBV12-3/TRBV12-4 | CASSLTFGGNTEAFF | TGTGCCAGCAGTCTCACTTTCGGCGGGAACACTGAAGCTTTCTTT
- | - | TRBJ1-6 | TRBV7-2 | CASIKWEELNSPLHF | TGTGCCAGCATCAAATGGGAGGAGCTAAATTCACCCCTCCACTTT
- | - | TRBJ1-2 | TRBV6-5 | CASSLDTRANYGYTF | TGTGCCAGCAGTTTGGACACCCGAGCTAACTATGGCTACACCTTC
TRBD1 | - | TRBJ1-6 | TRBV20-1 | CSAMDRGNSPLHF | TGCAGTGCCATGGACAGGGGTAATTCACCCCTCCACTTT
- | few | TRBJ1-1 | TRBV7-2 | CASSLDQDTEAFF | TGTGCCAGCAGCTTAGATCAGGACACTGAAGCTTTCTTT
TRBD1 | - | TRBJ2-5 | TRBV7-2 | CASSTDRGHGETQYF | TGTGCCAGCAGCACGGACAGGGGGCATGGGGAGACCCAGTACTTC
- | - | TRBJ2-5 | TRBV6-5 | CASSYTRVETQYF | TGTGCCAGCAGTTATACCAGGGTAGAGACCCAGTACTTC
TRBD1 | - | TRBJ2-7 | TRBV7-9 | CASRDRTSYEQYF | TGTGCCAGCAGGGACAGGACATCCTACGAGCAGTACTTC
TRBD1 | few | TRBJ1-5 | TRBV7-2 | CASSLTDRGLGGPQHF | TGTGCCAGCAGCTTAACGGACAGGGGGCTAGGGGGGCCCCAGCATTTT
- | once | TRBJ2-1 | TRBV20-1 | CSAEKRGDEQFF | TGCAGTGCTGAAAAAAGGGGAGATGAGCAGTTCTTC
TRBD2 | - | TRBJ2-7 | TRBV7-2 | CASNPGGTSYEQYF | TGTGCCAGCAACCCGGGAGGGACCTCCTACGAGCAGTACTTC
- | - | TRBJ1-3 | TRBV5-5 | CASSFTGRVERDGNTIYF | TGTGCCAGCAGCTTCACGGGGAGAGTAGAGCGTGATGGAAACACCATATATTTT
- | - | TRBJ1-5 | TRBV30 | CAWSRDSNQPQHF | TGTGCCTGGAGCAGGGATAGCAATCAGCCCCAGCATTTT
- | - | TRBJ1-5 | TRBV7-2 | CASSLGQSSHQPQHF | TGTGCCAGCAGCTTAGGACAGAGCTCTCATCAGCCCCAGCATTTT
TRBD2 | - | TRBJ2-7 | TRBV7-2 | CASSPLLLAGGSYEQYF | TGTGCCAGCAGCCCGCTCCTACTAGCGGGTGGGAGTTACGAGCAGTACTTC
- | - | TRBJ1-1 | TRBV20-1 | CSASPFYDRSEAFF | TGCAGTGCTAGCCCTTTCTACGACAGGTCTGAAGCTTTCTTT
- | - | TRBJ2-7 | TRBV6-5 | CASSYSGIGGVVYEQYF | TGTGCCAGCAGTTACTCGGGTATAGGGGGAGTTGTCTACGAGCAGTACTTC
- | - | TRBJ1-3 | TRBV6-1 | CASRPVSRTHSGNTIYF | TGTGCCAGCAGGCCCGTATCCAGGACGCACTCTGGAAACACCATATATTTT
- | - | TRBJ2-1 | TRBV12-3/TRBV12-4 | CASRRTSSYNEQFF | TGTGCCAGCCGGAGGACGAGCTCCTACAATGAGCAGTTCTTC
TRBD1 | few | TRBJ2-3 | TRBV6-1 | CASSPMGDRVNF | TGTGCCAGCAGTCCCATGGGGGACAGGGTGAATTTT
TRBD2 | once | TRBJ2-7 | TRBV19 | CASSTRTSGSVYEQYF | TGTGCCAGTAGTACCAGGACTAGCGGGAGTGTATACGAGCAGTACTTC
- | - | TRBJ2-5 | TRBV11-2 | CASSLGILMYQETQYF | TGTGCCAGCAGCTTAGGGATCTTGATGTACCAAGAGACCCAGTACTTC
TRBD2 | - | TRBJ2-5 | TRBV7-2 | CASSLARKLAGAGGETQYF | TGTGCCAGCAGCTTAGCGAGGAAACTAGCGGGAGCTGGAGGGGAGACCCAGTACTTC